This T cell receptor (beta chain) appears in the sequencing data of a study of control samples from healthy donors and cancer patients. Trimming removed 3 bases at V and 4 bases at J, with 6 bases between. There are 12 residues in the CDR3. This clone was seen a single time. Measured with immunoSEQ multiplex PCR; TCRdb has only the in-frame clones, and not every one. In the table there are just over 150,000 clones, approximately 96% of which are singletons. The sequenced sample consisted of blood. The source is a woman aged 40 to 49 in good health. The rearrangement uses TRBV12-3 or TRBV12-4 and TRBJ1-2; D gene uncertain. This chain's CDR3 is CASSLEVYGYTF. The CDR3 nucleotides are TGTGCCAGCAGTTTGGAGGTCTATGGCTACACCTTC.